Below, 23 T cell receptor beta chains from the same sample are listed, as sequenced in a study of blood T cell repertoires in COVID-19. Method: immunoSEQ multiplex PCR; TCRdb's copy keeps in-frame clones and lacks some. In the table there are 170,000 or so clones, over 80% of which are singletons. Sequencing used peripheral blood. These receptors were taken from a woman aged 60 to 75 with acute or convalescent COVID-19.

V is TRBV9 and J is TRBJ1-6; D gene uncertain. Germline-derived CDR1 and CDR2 are SGDLS and YYNGEE. Trimming removed 1 base from V and 2 bases from J, with 10 bases in between. The CDR3 has 16 amino acids. Written as DNA, the CDR3 is TGTGCCAGCAGCGTAAGCCCGAACCCCTATAATTCACCCCTCCACTTT. It codes for CASSVSPNPYNSPLHF.

CDR3 loop: CASSQSRPGESSYNEQFF. For the CDR3, the DNA is TGTGCCAGCAGCCAGTCGCGACCCGGGGAAAGCTCCTACAATGAGCAGTTCTTC. This sequence joins TRBV3-1 (or the pseudogene TRBV3-2) and TRBJ2-1, with D possibly TRBD2 on 5 matching bases. With 3 bases removed from V and 0 bases from J, the gap between germline ends came to 18 bases. The length of the CDR3 is 18 residues. Germline V gives CDR1 LGHDT, CDR2 YNNKEL (reference sequence).

V gene TRBV7-9 combines with J gene TRBJ1-2; D is ambiguous. The V gene lost 2 bases and the J gene lost 4 bases, with 11 bases spanning the gap. Germline-derived CDR1 and CDR2 are SEHNR and FQNEAQ (reference sequence). This CDR3 is 14 amino acids long. CDR3 bases: TGTGCCAGCAGCTTATTGAGAACCGGCTATGGCTACACCTTC. Protein: CASSLLRTGYGYTF.

This clone was seen more than once but under ten times. This chain connects TRBV5-5 to TRBJ2-7; 12 bases align to TRBD1. Germline V gene sequence: CDR1 SGHKS, CDR2 YYEKEE (reference sequence). The CDR3 has 16 residues. Unmatched junction bases numbered 8, after V lost 0 bases and J lost 7 bases. The CDR3 protein is CASSLDPGQGAREQYF. The DNA for the CDR3 is TGTGCCAGCAGCTTGGACCCGGGACAGGGGGCGAGGGAGCAGTACTTC.

For the CDR3, the DNA is TGTGCAAGTCGCCCCCGGGTGGGGGCCACCGGGGAGCTGTTTTTT. It codes for CASRPRVGATGELFF. The V call is TRBV12-2, the J call TRBJ2-2; the table's D call, TRBD1, has no DNA check behind it. TRBV12-2 is marked as a pseudogene. This CDR3 region has 15 residues.

The sample holds one count of this clone. V is TRBV27 and J is TRBJ1-2, with a weak D call TRBD1 (5 bases). The CDR3 totals 15 residues. V shed 5 bases and J shed 4 bases, with 17 bases lying between them. Per germline, CDR1 MNHEY and CDR2 SMNVEV (reference sequence). The CDR3 DNA is TGTGCCAGCAGTCCCCGGGAGGGGAGGAGCTATGGCTACACCTTC. This encodes CASSPREGRSYGYTF.

This clone turned up a few times. This chain joins TRBV6-1 and TRBJ1-5, with D perhaps matching TRBD1 (6 bases). The CDR3 length is 15 residues. Looked up from germline, CDR1 is MNHNS and CDR2 is SASEGT. V was trimmed by 3 bases and J by 2 bases, leaving 11 bases between them. CDR3 in DNA: TGTGCCAGCAGTGATGGGGGGGCTCGCAATCAGCCCCAGCATTTT. Encoded protein: CASSDGGARNQPQHF.

The CDR3 sequence is CASSYGLAGGEEQYF. CDR3 DNA sequence: TGTGCCAGCAGTTACGGTCTAGCGGGGGGAGAGGAGCAGTACTTC. V is TRBV6-6 and J is TRBJ2-7, with 11 bases identical to TRBD2. The germline V gene encodes CDR1 MNHNY and CDR2 SVGAGI (reference sequence). V lost 2 bases to trimming and J lost 7 bases; unmatched junction nucleotides: 7. The CDR3 runs to 15 residues.

CDR3 bases: TGTGCCAGCAGCCAATTTAGACAGACGAACACTGAAGCTTTCTTT. Translation gives CASSQFRQTNTEAFF. The chain carries TRBV3-1 (or the pseudogene TRBV3-2) and TRBJ1-1; D might be TRBD1 (5 bases). The CDR3 is 15 amino acids. CDR1 is LGHDT and CDR2 is YNNKEL in the germline V gene (reference sequence). V shed 2 bases and J shed 1 base, with 11 bases lying between them.

V gene TRBV2 combines with J gene TRBJ1-5; D may be TRBD1 (5 bases). The V end was cut by 7 bases, the J end by 10 bases, with 20 bases between. Germline CDR1 SNHLY, CDR2 FYNNEI. This CDR3 has 14 amino acids. The CDR3 nucleotides read TGTGCCAGCAAGCAGGGCTTCGTGGGGGGTCCCCAGCATTTT. Translating gives CASKQGFVGGPQHF. The complete variable domain, with remaining parts taken from reference TRBV2 and TRBJ1-5, reads EPEVTQTPSHQVTQMGQEVILRCVPISNHLYFYWYRQILGQKVEFLVSFYNNEISEKSEIFDDQFSVERPDGSNFTLKIRSTKLEDSAMYFCASKQGFVGGPQHFGDGTRLSIL.

The chain has TRBV9 and TRBJ1-3, with D tentatively TRBD1 (5 bases). V lost 4 bases, J lost 1 base, and 12 bases lay in between. CDR1 and CDR2 from the germline V gene are SGDLS and YYNGEE. The CDR3 has 15 residues. The CDR3 sequence: CASSLDSASGNTIYF. The DNA for the CDR3 is TGTGCCAGCAGCCTCGACAGTGCATCTGGAAACACCATATATTTT.

The chain joins TRBV3-1 (or the pseudogene TRBV3-2) to TRBJ1-6; 7 positions agree with TRBD1. The ends lost 2 bases at V and 4 bases at J; junction bases unmatched: 5. CDR1 LGHDT and CDR2 YNNKEL come from the germline V gene (reference sequence). This CDR3 is built from 16 residues. CDR3 sequence reads: CASSQKGQLYNSPLHF. The CDR3, as DNA: TGTGCCAGCAGCCAAAAGGGACAGCTTTATAATTCACCCCTCCACTTT.

The V and J genes are TRBV27 and TRBJ1-3, with a possible D match to TRBD1 (5 bases). Trimming pared 10 bases from V and 0 bases from J, leaving 22 bases between. CDR3 size: 17 residues. The germline V gene encodes CDR1 MNHEY and CDR2 SMNVEV (reference sequence). The CDR3 DNA is TGTGCCACCGAGTCCAAACGTCCAGGGCTCTCTGGAAACACCATATATTTT. Translation: CATESKRPGLSGNTIYF.

This chain uses TRBV6-1 with TRBJ2-4, with TRBD2 identical over 10 bases. Looked up from germline, CDR1 is MNHNS and CDR2 is SASEGT. Trimming at V came to 1 base and at J to 0 bases, leaving 12 bases not matched to a gene. The CDR3 sequence is 20 residues long. The CDR3 spells CASSEVGTSGAPLAKNIQYF. For the CDR3, the DNA is TGTGCCAGCAGTGAAGTCGGAACTAGCGGGGCTCCATTAGCCAAAAACATTCAGTACTTC.

The gene calls are TRBV6-2 or TRBV6-3 and TRBJ2-2, with 11 bases lining up with TRBD2. V lost 0 bases and J lost 4; bases outside the gene matches: 4. Germline V gives CDR1 MNHEY, CDR2 SVGEGT. This CDR3 contains 17 residues. The CDR3 region is CASSYSRLAGFTGELFF. CDR3 bases: TGTGCCAGCAGTTACTCTCGACTAGCGGGGTTCACCGGGGAGCTGTTTTTT.

The genes are TRBV10-3 and TRBJ1-1; D unclear. Trimming took off 3 bases at V and 1 base at J, with 12 bases between the two ends. Germline values: CDR1 ENHRY, CDR2 SYGVKD. The CDR3 consists of 15 residues. CDR3 sequence (DNA): TGTGCCATCAGTGACGCCGGAGGTGGGAACACTGAAGCTTTCTTT. Translating it yields CAISDAGGGNTEAFF.

This clone has just one count. The chain carries TRBV9 and TRBJ2-7; 9 bases line up with TRBD1. Germline values: CDR1 SGDLS, CDR2 YYNGEE. The V gene end was trimmed by 0 bases and the J gene end by 5 bases; junction bases not matched to a gene: 3. The length of the CDR3 is 14 residues. The CDR3 coding sequence is TGTGCCAGCAGCGTAGCTACAGGGGGCGACGAGCAGTACTTC. Protein sequence: CASSVATGGDEQYF.

The chain links TRBV11-2 to TRBJ2-4, with TRBD1 as a possible D gene (6 bases). V gave up 5 bases and J gave up 6 bases, with 23 bases separating them. Germline CDR1 and CDR2: SGHAT and FQNNGV. The CDR3 has 17 residues. The CDR3 nucleotides are TGTGCCAGCAGCATAGCGCTGGGGGCAAGATTCCGAAACATTCAGTACTTC. Translated: CASSIALGARFRNIQYF. Filled out from reference TRBV11-2 and TRBJ2-4, the complete variable domain reads EAGVAQSPRYKIIEKRQSVAFWCNPISGHATLYWYQQILGQGPKLLIQFQNNGVVDDSQLPKDRFSAERLKGVDSTLKIQPAKLEDSAVYLCASSIALGARFRNIQYFGAGTRLSVL.

The genes are TRBV6-5 and TRBJ1-1; possibly TRBD1 for D (5 bases). CDR3 length: 15 amino acids. V lost 6 bases to trimming and J lost 0 bases, with 14 bases between them. In germline, CDR1 is MNHEY, CDR2 SVGAGI. The CDR3 DNA is TGTGCCAGCAGACTGGAGATAGGGGTGAACACTGAAGCTTTCTTT. It yields the protein CASRLEIGVNTEAFF.

The chain combines TRBV6-5 with TRBJ1-4; weak D call: TRBD1 (6 bases). Trimming removed 2 bases from V and 1 base from J, with 8 bases in between. The CDR3 is 15 amino acids. Germline CDR1 and CDR2: MNHEY and SVGAGI. The CDR3 region has the DNA TGTGCCAGCAGTTACAAGGGGGTAACTAATGAAAAACTGTTTTTT. Its protein product is CASSYKGVTNEKLFF.

This chain links TRBV7-9 with TRBJ1-5; 8 positions match TRBD1. Germline V CDR1 and CDR2: SEHNR, FQNEAQ (reference sequence). The CDR3 spans 18 residues. Trimming took 3 bases from V and 3 from J; bases not matched to a gene: 13. CDR3 sequence reads: CASSFHPRPTGDNQPQHF. In DNA, the CDR3 is TGTGCCAGCAGCTTTCACCCGAGACCGACAGGGGACAATCAGCCCCAGCATTTT.

The genes are TRBV18 and TRBJ1-6; tentative D call: TRBD1 (5 bases). The CDR3 is 17 amino acids. Trimming took off 0 bases at V and 0 bases at J, with 9 bases between the two ends. Germline CDR1 and CDR2: KGHSH and LQKENI. The CDR3 sequence is CASSPPRVGSYNSPLHF. In DNA form, the CDR3 reads TGTGCCAGCTCACCACCCAGGGTCGGCTCCTATAATTCACCCCTCCACTTT. Filled out from reference TRBV18 and TRBJ1-6, the complete variable domain reads NAGVMQNPRHLVRRRGQEARLRCSPMKGHSHVYWYRQLPEEGLKFMVYLQKENIIDESGMPKERFSAEFPKEGPSILRIQQVVRGDSAAYFCASSPPRVGSYNSPLHFGNGTRLTVT.

This clone was observed once. J is TRBJ2-5 and V is TRBV5-1, with D maybe TRBD2 (6 bases). The CDR3 has 14 residues. The V gene's germline CDR1 is SGHRS and CDR2 YFSETQ. The V end lost 2 bases, the J end lost 2 bases, and 10 bases lay between the germline ends. The CDR3 spells CASSLGDFQETQYF. CDR3 sequence (DNA): TGCGCCAGCAGCTTAGGGGACTTTCAAGAGACCCAGTACTTC.